This passage covers 21 T cell receptor beta chains from one sample sequenced in a study of radiotherapy plus CTLA-4 blockade in lung cancer. The repertoire was sequenced with immunoSEQ multiplex PCR; TCRdb's copy has only in-frame clones and lacks some. The sample consists of about 43,000 clones, less than 75% of them appearing once. The material was peripheral blood, obtained from a patient treated with radiotherapy plus ipilimumab. The receptors shown here come from a human donor with non-small cell lung cancer who had a partial response to radiotherapy plus ipilimumab.

This rearrangement joins TRBV6-5 to TRBJ2-3; TRBD2 aligns across 7 bases. V shed 0 bases and J 4 bases; nucleotides not matched to a gene: 7. The CDR3 extends over 16 amino acids. Germline V gene lookup returns CDR1 MNHEY and CDR2 SVGAGI. The CDR3 DNA sequence: TGTGCCAGCAGTTACTCGGGCGGGGGAGGGGCAGATACGCAGTATTTT. It codes for CASSYSGGGGADTQYF.

The rearrangement links TRBV6-5 to TRBJ1-1; 7 nucleotides agree with TRBD1. The CDR3 length is 14 residues. In germline, CDR1 is MNHEY, CDR2 SVGAGI. V lost 5 bases to trimming and J lost 3 bases; unmatched junction nucleotides: 6. This chain's CDR3 is CASSSTGVHTEAFF. CDR3 bases: TGTGCCAGCAGTAGCACAGGGGTGCACACTGAAGCTTTCTTT.

This sequence joins TRBV9 and TRBJ1-2; 8 nucleotides align to TRBD1. The length of the CDR3 is 16 residues. Looked up from germline, CDR1 is SGDLS and CDR2 is YYNGEE. The J segment lost 0 bases and the V segment lost 7 bases, leaving 11 bases of the junction unmatched. The CDR3 nucleotides read TGTGCCAGCTCGACAGGGGAAGGATCAGCTAACTATGGCTACACCTTC. Translating it yields CASSTGEGSANYGYTF. Supplemented by reference TRBV9 and TRBJ1-2, the full variable domain reads DSGVTQTPKHLITATGQRVTLRCSPRSGDLSVYWYQQSLDQGLQFLIQYYNGEERAKGNILERFSAQQFPDLHSELNLSSLELGDSALYFCASSTGEGSANYGYTFGSGTRLTVV.

The V and J genes are TRBV19 and TRBJ1-5, with D possibly being TRBD1 (5 bases). Between the trimmed V and J ends, which lost 5 bases and 6 bases, there was a span of 17 bases. CDR1 LNHDA and CDR2 SQIVND come from the germline V gene (reference sequence). The CDR3 runs to 15 residues. The CDR3, as DNA: TGTGCCAGTAGTCCAGGGCAGGGTATAAGTCAGCCCCAGCATTTT. It specifies CASSPGQGISQPQHF. The variable domain in full, completed from reference TRBV19 and TRBJ1-5, reads DGGITQSPKYLFRKEGQNVTLSCEQNLNHDAMYWYRQDPGQGLRLIYYSQIVNDFQKGDIAEGYSVSREKKESFPLTVTSAQKNPTAFYLCASSPGQGISQPQHFGDGTRLSIL.

The chain combines TRBV7-9 with TRBJ1-2; D is possibly TRBD1 (6 bases). Deletions cut 1 base from V and 4 bases from J, with 10 bases between. CDR1 is SEHNR, CDR2 FQNEAQ, per germline (reference sequence). This CDR3 has 14 residues. The CDR3 DNA sequence: TGTGCCAGCAGCTTAGGGACAGAGTTCTATGGCTACACCTTC. It encodes CASSLGTEFYGYTF. The variable domain in full, completed from reference TRBV7-9 and TRBJ1-2, reads DTGVSQNPRHKITKRGQNVTFRCDPISEHNRLYWYRQTLGQGPEFLTYFQNEAQLEKSRLLSDRFSAERPKGSFSTLEIQRTEQGDSAMYLCASSLGTEFYGYTFGSGTRLTVV.

The genes are TRBV7-9 and TRBJ1-2; no reliable D call. Trimming stripped 1 base from V and 8 bases from J, with 14 bases between. This CDR3 has 14 amino acids. Germline-derived CDR1 and CDR2 are SEHNR and FQNEAQ (reference sequence). CDR3: CASSLVFGVYGYTF. CDR3 bases: TGTGCCAGCAGCTTAGTCTTCGGGGTGTACGGCTACACCTTC.

The gene calls are TRBV19 and TRBJ2-7; 12 bases are a match to TRBD1. Trimming removed 4 bases from V and 4 bases from J; junction bases left unmatched: 2. CDR1 LNHDA and CDR2 SQIVND come from the germline V gene (reference sequence). The CDR3 consists of 14 residues. CDR3 in amino acids: CASSRGQGAYEQYF. As DNA, the CDR3 is TGTGCCAGTAGTAGGGGACAGGGGGCATACGAGCAGTACTTC.

CDR3 residues: CASSMAAGNTEAFF. The CDR3 coding sequence is TGCGCCAGCAGCATGGCGGCAGGGAACACTGAAGCTTTCTTT. The chain employs TRBV5-1 and TRBJ1-1; no definite D call. CDR1 and CDR2 from the germline V gene are SGHRS and YFSETQ. V was trimmed by 4 bases and J by 1 base, leaving 11 bases between them. The CDR3 is 14 residues long.

V and J are TRBV6-1 and TRBJ2-2; D is unresolved. The V end was cut by 7 bases, the J end by 0 bases, with 9 bases between. This CDR3 region has 14 residues. Germline lookup yields CDR1 MNHNS and CDR2 SASEGT. Here the CDR3 reads CASTKISNTGELFF. Here the CDR3 DNA reads TGTGCCAGCACTAAGATTTCGAACACCGGGGAGCTGTTTTTT.

This clone occurred once. This rearrangement joins TRBV18 to TRBJ1-2, with 7 bases that match TRBD1. Germline V CDR1 and CDR2: KGHSH, LQKENI. The V and J ends lost 2 bases and 4 bases, in that order; junction bases with no gene match: 10. This CDR3 is 16 amino acids long. The CDR3 region is CASSPSRGAFGYGYTF. In nucleotides, the CDR3 is TGTGCCAGCTCACCATCCAGGGGGGCTTTCGGCTATGGCTACACCTTC.

The chain employs TRBV6-6 and TRBJ1-2; 10 bases are shared with TRBD1. The CDR3 runs 13 residues. The V and J ends lost 7 bases and 6 bases, in that order; junction bases with no gene match: 5. Germline values: CDR1 MNHNY, CDR2 SVGAGI (reference sequence). The CDR3 nucleotides read TGTGCCAGCACCAGACAGGGGGCGAATGGCTACACCTTC. This translates into CASTRQGANGYTF.

The rearrangement joins TRBV7-2 to TRBJ2-7; 9 bases fit TRBD1. There are 15 residues in the CDR3. After removal of 5 bases from V and 7 bases from J, the junction contained 12 bases not matched to a gene. CDR1 and CDR2 from the germline V gene are SGHTA and FQGNSA. The CDR3 region is CASSRDRASLREQYF. In DNA form, the CDR3 reads TGTGCCAGCAGCCGGGACAGGGCCTCCCTACGAGAGCAGTACTTC.

The chain has TRBV5-1 and TRBJ2-1; TRBD2 might be the D (6 bases). CDR3 length equals 15 residues. V was pared by 1 base and J by 0 bases, with 8 bases between. Per germline, CDR1 SGHRS and CDR2 YFSETQ. The CDR3 spells CASSLPGGSYNEQFF. CDR3 coding DNA: TGCGCCAGCAGCTTGCCCGGGGGCTCCTACAATGAGCAGTTCTTC. The whole variable domain, filled in from reference TRBV5-1 and TRBJ2-1, reads KAGVTQTPRYLIKTRGQQVTLSCSPISGHRSVSWYQQTPGQGLQFLFEYFSETQRNKGNFPGRFSGRQFSNSRSEMNVSTLELGDSALYLCASSLPGGSYNEQFFGPGTRLTVL.

The chain has TRBV20-1 and TRBJ2-3; no reliable D call. This CDR3 contains 11 residues. V lost 8 bases and J 3 bases, leaving 9 bases between the germline ends. Germline lookup yields CDR1 DFQATT and CDR2 SNEGSKA (reference sequence). The CDR3 protein is CSPHSTDTQYF. The CDR3 DNA sequence: TGCAGTCCTCACTCGACAGATACGCAGTATTTT.

In its sample, this clone was seen a few times. J is TRBJ1-3 and V is TRBV5-6; the D is unclear. CDR1 SGHDT and CDR2 YYEEEE come from the germline V gene. Trimming stripped 4 bases from V and 9 bases from J, with 17 bases between. The CDR3 sequence is 14 residues long. DNA for the CDR3: TGTGCCAGCAGCCCGTGGACTTACGGTGGCACCATATATTTT. Its protein is CASSPWTYGGTIYF.

The chain is built from TRBV4-1 and TRBJ1-2, with 9 bases identical to TRBD1. The CDR3 is 16 residues long. Germline values: CDR1 MGHRA, CDR2 YSYEKL. The V gene end was trimmed by 4 bases and the J gene end by 4 bases; junction bases not matched to a gene: 10. The CDR3 loop reads CASSPANRGRIYGYTF. CDR3 coding DNA: TGCGCCAGCAGCCCTGCCAACAGGGGGCGCATCTATGGCTACACCTTC.

This clone is a singleton in its sample. The chain links TRBV25-1 to TRBJ1-1, with a possible D match to TRBD1 (6 bases). Trimming took 5 bases from V and 9 from J, leaving 19 bases between them. Germline CDR1 and CDR2: MGHDK and SYGVNS. The CDR3 extends over 14 amino acids. DNA for the CDR3: TGTGCCAGCAGTCCCTCGTGGGAGGGGGGGCAAGCTTTCTTT. Amino acid sequence: CASSPSWEGGQAFF.

The chain combines TRBV21-1 with TRBJ2-7; the listed D gene, TRBD2, was not tested against the DNA. TRBV21-1 is described as a pseudogene. The CDR3 is 15 residues long. CDR3: CASSKRTSGDGEQYF. The CDR3 DNA sequence: TGTGCCAGCAGCAAAAGGACTAGCGGGGATGGCGAGCAGTACTTC.

The chain uses TRBV7-8 and TRBJ1-1; TRBD1 is a possible D gene (6 bases). V lost 5 bases to trimming and J lost 3 bases, with 16 bases between them. The CDR3 has 15 amino acids. Germline V gene data show CDR1 as SGHVS and CDR2 as FQNEAQ. In nucleotides, the CDR3 is TGTGCCAGCAGCCCTGACCTGGACAGAGACACTGAAGCTTTCTTT. Translated: CASSPDLDRDTEAFF.

V is TRBV2 and J is TRBJ2-1; TRBD1 agrees at 8 bases. The junction had 6 bases not matched to a gene; V was cut back by 7 bases and J by 7 bases. Germline loops: CDR1 SNHLY, CDR2 FYNNEI. This CDR3 has 13 amino acids. The CDR3 DNA sequence: TGTGCCAGCATCAGGGGGCGGGTTAATGAGCAGTTCTTC. Translating it yields CASIRGRVNEQFF.

This clone has just a few counts. This rearrangement joins TRBV7-9 to TRBJ1-4; 10 bases are a match to TRBD1. Germline V lookup: CDR1 SEHNR, CDR2 FQNEAQ (reference sequence). The CDR3 covers 14 residues. Germline trimming cut 5 bases from V and 5 bases from J; bases unmatched to any gene: 2. The DNA for the CDR3 is TGTGCCAGCAGCCAGGGACAGGGGAATGAAAAACTGTTTTTT. Its protein product is CASSQGQGNEKLFF. Full variable domain (missing parts from reference TRBV7-9 and TRBJ1-4): DTGVSQNPRHKITKRGQNVTFRCDPISEHNRLYWYRQTLGQGPEFLTYFQNEAQLEKSRLLSDRFSAERPKGSFSTLEIQRTEQGDSAMYLCASSQGQGNEKLFFGSGTQLSVL.